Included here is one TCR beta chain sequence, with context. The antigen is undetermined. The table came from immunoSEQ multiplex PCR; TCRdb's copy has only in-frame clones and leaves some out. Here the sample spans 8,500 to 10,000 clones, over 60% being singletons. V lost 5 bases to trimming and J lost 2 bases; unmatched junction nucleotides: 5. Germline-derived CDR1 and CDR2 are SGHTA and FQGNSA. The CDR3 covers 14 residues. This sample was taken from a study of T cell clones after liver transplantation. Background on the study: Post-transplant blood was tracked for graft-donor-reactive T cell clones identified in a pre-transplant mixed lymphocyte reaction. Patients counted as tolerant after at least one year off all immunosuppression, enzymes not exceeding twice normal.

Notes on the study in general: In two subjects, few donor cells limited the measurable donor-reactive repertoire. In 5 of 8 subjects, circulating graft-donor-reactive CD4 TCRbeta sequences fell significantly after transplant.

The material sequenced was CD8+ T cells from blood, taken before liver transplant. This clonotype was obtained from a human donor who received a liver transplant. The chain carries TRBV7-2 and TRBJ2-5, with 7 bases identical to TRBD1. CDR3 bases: TGTGCCAGCAGCCTACTGACAGGGCAAGAGACCCAGTACTTC. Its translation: CASSLLTGQETQYF.